A single sample gave rise to the 23 T cell receptor beta chains below, sequenced in a study of control samples from healthy donors and cancer patients. TCRdb's table, derived via immunoSEQ multiplex PCR, lists solely in-frame clones and lacks some. Here the sample spans about 49,000 clones, around 85% being singletons. Sequences were obtained from PBMCs. The receptors derive from a woman in her forties or fifties with lung cancer.

V gene TRBV29-1 combines with J gene TRBJ1-1, with 8 bases identical to TRBD1. Germline CDR1 reads SQVTM; CDR2 reads ANQGSEA. CDR3 length: 14 residues. V lost 5 bases and J lost 3; bases outside the gene matches: 8. This CDR3 reads CSVRVQGADTEAFF. CDR3 DNA sequence: TGCAGCGTTAGAGTTCAGGGGGCGGACACTGAAGCTTTCTTT.

Here the CDR3 reads CASGLVGRTFSGNTIYF. The CDR3 DNA reads TGTGCTAGTGGTTTGGTAGGGCGGACCTTCTCTGGAAACACCATATATTTT. V usage is TRBV12-5 and J usage is TRBJ1-3; D remains unclear. V lost 0 bases to trimming and J lost 0 bases, with 12 bases between them. The CDR3 runs to 17 residues. Per the germline V gene, CDR1 is LGHNT and CDR2 is FRNRAP.

The V call is TRBV4-3, the J call TRBJ1-6, with D possibly TRBD1 on 6 matching bases. The CDR3 loop spans 14 amino acids. V was cut by 2 bases and J by 8 bases, with 10 bases left in between. Germline CDR1 is LGHNA and CDR2 is YSLEER. The CDR3 bases are TGCGCCAGCAGCCAACGGGGGGCTTATTCACCCCTCCACTTT. Residues: CASSQRGAYSPLHF.

The chain recombines TRBV5-1 with TRBJ2-7; tentative D call: TRBD2 (5 bases). Trimming stripped 1 base from V and 0 bases from J, with 14 bases between. Germline lookup yields CDR1 SGHRS and CDR2 YFSETQ. This CDR3 is 16 amino acids long. The CDR3 loop is CASSLNPTGSSYEQYF. CDR3 DNA sequence: TGCGCCAGCAGCTTGAACCCGACGGGAAGCTCCTACGAGCAGTACTTC.

The chain joins TRBV19 to TRBJ1-5; TRBD1 agrees at 7 bases. The CDR3 loop spans 13 amino acids. V dropped 4 bases and J dropped 5; count of bases not matched to a gene: 2. Per germline, CDR1 LNHDA and CDR2 SQIVND (reference sequence). The CDR3 spells CASSRDSHQPQHF. Here the CDR3 DNA reads TGTGCCAGTAGTAGGGACAGCCATCAGCCCCAGCATTTT.

The J gene is TRBJ2-3, the V gene TRBV7-2; TRBD2 is a possible D gene (6 bases). From germline, CDR1 is SGHTA and CDR2 FQGNSA. Trimming left V 0 bases short and J 0 bases short, with 13 bases between. The CDR3 is 17 residues long. The CDR3 spells CASSLAIGLSSTDTQYF. CDR3 sequence (DNA): TGTGCCAGCAGCTTAGCGATAGGACTATCTAGCACAGATACGCAGTATTTT. The full variable domain, rest sourced from reference TRBV7-2 and TRBJ2-3, is GAGVSQSPSNKVTEKGKDVELRCDPISGHTALYWYRQSLGQGLEFLIYFQGNSAPDKSGLPSDRFSAERTGGSVSTLTIQRTQQEDSAVYLCASSLAIGLSSTDTQYFGPGTRLTVL.

The genes are TRBV9 and TRBJ2-1; 9 bases fit TRBD1. The CDR3 has 15 amino acids. Germline V gene lookup returns CDR1 SGDLS and CDR2 YYNGEE. The J segment lost 7 bases and the V segment lost 4 bases, leaving 9 bases of the junction unmatched. CDR3 protein: CASSPPGTGYNEQFF. The CDR3 region has the DNA TGTGCCAGCAGCCCGCCCGGGACAGGGTATAATGAGCAGTTCTTC.

The chain carries TRBV6-5 and TRBJ2-7; D not resolved. The CDR3 contains 13 residues. Germline CDR1 MNHEY, CDR2 SVGAGI. Trimming shortened V by 5 bases and J by 1 base, and 9 bases separated the two germline ends. The CDR3 region is CASSHGFSYEQYF. The CDR3 DNA is TGTGCCAGCAGTCACGGGTTTTCCTACGAGCAGTACTTC.

This chain joins TRBV14 and TRBJ1-1; the D is unclear. The germline V and J ends were trimmed by 0 bases and 5 bases, with 7 bases remaining between them. This CDR3 is 13 amino acids long. CDR1 is SGHDN, CDR2 FVKESK, per germline. In nucleotides, the CDR3 is TGTGCCAGCAGCCAAGAGTATCGGACTGAAGCTTTCTTT. Protein sequence: CASSQEYRTEAFF.

The CDR3 reads CASSVDPEGSYEQYF. Written as DNA, the CDR3 is TGTGCCAGCAGCGTAGATCCAGAGGGTTCTTACGAGCAGTACTTC. The V gene is TRBV9, the J gene TRBJ2-7, with D perhaps TRBD2 (5 bases). CDR1 SGDLS and CDR2 YYNGEE come from the germline V gene. The CDR3 is made up of 15 amino acids. V lost 0 bases to trimming and J lost 4 bases, with 14 bases between them.

This clone was observed a single time. This sequence joins TRBV7-9 and TRBJ1-2; 7 positions match TRBD1. The CDR3 runs 16 residues. Unmatched junction bases numbered 9, after V lost 1 base and J lost 4 bases. The germline gives CDR1 SEHNR, CDR2 FQNEAQ (reference sequence). CDR3 protein: CASSLGAGGYTYGYTF. The CDR3 DNA reads as TGTGCCAGCAGCTTAGGTGCAGGGGGGTATACCTATGGCTACACCTTC. The full variable domain, in which reference TRBV7-9 and TRBJ1-2 provide the parts outside the CDR3, is DTGVSQNPRHKITKRGQNVTFRCDPISEHNRLYWYRQTLGQGPEFLTYFQNEAQLEKSRLLSDRFSAERPKGSFSTLEIQRTEQGDSAMYLCASSLGAGGYTYGYTFGSGTRLTVV.

The chain uses TRBV12-3 or TRBV12-4 and TRBJ1-1; D gene unclear. Trimming removed 3 bases at V and 9 bases at J, with 14 bases between. This CDR3 spans 13 amino acids. The CDR3 region has the DNA TGTGCCAGCAGTTTGAACGGCCAGAGGCAAGCTTTCTTT. This gives the protein CASSLNGQRQAFF.

The chain has TRBV18 and TRBJ1-1; perhaps TRBD1 as D (5 bases). CDR1 and CDR2 (germline): KGHSH, LQKENI. The V gene lost 4 bases and the J gene lost 0 bases, with 12 bases spanning the gap. This CDR3 is built from 15 residues. CDR3 sequence: CASSLTGRLNTEAFF. As DNA, the CDR3 is TGTGCCAGCTCACTAACGGGACGGTTGAACACTGAAGCTTTCTTT.

The V and J genes are TRBV7-2 and TRBJ1-1, with D possibly matching TRBD1 (5 bases). Germline loops: CDR1 SGHTA, CDR2 FQGNSA. The CDR3 consists of 14 residues. Trimming pared 4 bases from V and 3 bases from J, leaving 12 bases between. CDR3 nucleotide sequence: TGTGCCAGCAGCTCTCGGTTGGGGGACACTGAAGCTTTCTTT. Encoded protein: CASSSRLGDTEAFF.

The rearrangement uses TRBV7-3 and TRBJ2-3, with D possibly TRBD1 on 6 matching bases. This CDR3 region has 15 residues. The V gene's germline CDR1 is SGHTA and CDR2 FQGTGA. Trimming took 5 bases from V and 4 from J, leaving 16 bases between them. CDR3 nucleotide sequence: TGTGCCAGCAGCCCCTCCGGGCCAGGGGCAGATACGCAGTATTTT. Translating it yields CASSPSGPGADTQYF.

The chain is built from TRBV15 and TRBJ2-1; TRBD2 agrees at 7 bases. Germline trimming cut 9 bases from V and 0 bases from J; bases unmatched to any gene: 14. CDR3 length: 17 residues. The germline CDR1 and CDR2 sequences are LNHNV and YYDKDF (reference sequence). The DNA for the CDR3 is TGTGCCACACGTTCGGGGGGTTCTACGAGCTCCTACAATGAGCAGTTCTTC. It translates to CATRSGGSTSSYNEQFF.

This clone has more than one count but fewer than ten. This rearrangement joins TRBV9 to TRBJ2-7; a possible D gene is TRBD2 (5 bases). V was pared by 3 bases and J by 5 bases, with 18 bases between. This CDR3 spans 15 amino acids. Germline CDR1 SGDLS, CDR2 YYNGEE. CDR3 amino acids: CASSDGSPTRHEQYF. The CDR3 DNA reads as TGTGCCAGCAGCGATGGGTCCCCTACTAGGCACGAGCAGTACTTC.

The chain has TRBV28 and TRBJ1-4; 7 bases are shared with TRBD1. V dropped 6 bases and J dropped 0; count of bases not matched to a gene: 7. In germline, CDR1 is MDHEN, CDR2 SYDVKM. CDR3 length: 16 residues. The CDR3 DNA follows: TGTGCCAGCAGAAAACAGGGGATTACAACTAATGAAAAACTGTTTTTT. Translating gives CASRKQGITTNEKLFF.

This chain uses TRBV7-9 with TRBJ2-2; tentative D call: TRBD1 (6 bases). Germline assignment: CDR1 SEHNR and CDR2 FQNEAQ (reference sequence). This CDR3 comprises 19 residues. With 4 bases removed from V and 2 bases from J, the gap between germline ends came to 23 bases. The CDR3 reads CASSSQGQPSRFNTGELFF. DNA for the CDR3: TGTGCCAGCAGCTCGCAAGGACAGCCGTCACGGTTTAACACCGGGGAGCTGTTTTTT.

The genes are TRBV12-3 or TRBV12-4 and TRBJ1-5, with 7 positions matching TRBD1. This CDR3 has 13 amino acids. After removal of 10 bases from V and 4 bases from J, the junction contained 7 bases not matched to a gene. The CDR3 protein is CAIGTVKNQPQHF. The CDR3 DNA sequence: TGTGCCATCGGGACAGTTAAGAATCAGCCCCAGCATTTT.

V usage is TRBV27 and J usage is TRBJ1-2; D may be TRBD1 (6 bases). CDR1 MNHEY and CDR2 SMNVEV come from the germline V gene (reference sequence). The CDR3 spans 15 residues. V lost 8 bases and J 4 bases, leaving 20 bases between the germline ends. CDR3 DNA: TGTGCCAGCTATGGGGACACATTATGGGGCTATGGCTACACCTTC. This codes for CASYGDTLWGYGYTF.

Only one count was recorded for this clone. The chain carries TRBV9 and TRBJ1-1, with no clear D. CDR3 length: 14 amino acids. Between the trimmed V and J ends, which lost 0 bases and 2 bases, there was a span of 8 bases. Per germline, CDR1 SGDLS and CDR2 YYNGEE. The CDR3 DNA reads as TGTGCCAGCAGCGTAGCAGGAGTTAACACTGAAGCTTTCTTT. This gives the protein CASSVAGVNTEAFF.

This clone was counted a few times. This chain links TRBV15 with TRBJ2-2; TRBD1 matches at 9 bases. V gave up 5 bases and J gave up 3 bases; unmatched junction bases: 4. The CDR3 runs 15 residues. CDR1 is LNHNV and CDR2 is YYDKDF in the germline V gene (reference sequence). CDR3: CATSPGQGYTGELFF. The CDR3, as DNA: TGTGCCACCAGCCCGGGACAGGGCTACACCGGGGAGCTGTTTTTT.